This T cell receptor (beta chain) was obtained from a study of T cell changes during pregnancy in multiple sclerosis. TCRdb keeps only in-frame clones here, not all; method: immunoSEQ multiplex PCR. The sample carries about 45,000 clones, about nine tenths recorded once. J was trimmed by 2 bases and V by 3 bases; bases with no gene match: 10. CDR1 is SGDLS, CDR2 YYNGEE, per germline. This CDR3 has 16 amino acids. The sequencing here drew on CD4+ T cells from peripheral blood mononuclear cells, taken before pregnancy. The TCR comes from a female donor with multiple sclerosis, enrolled in a pregnancy study. The chain recombines TRBV9 with TRBJ2-5, with TRBD1 identical over 7 bases. The CDR3 is CASSAPRTGLQETQYF. The CDR3, as DNA: TGTGCCAGCAGCGCCCCAAGGACAGGCCTGCAAGAGACCCAGTACTTC. The variable domain in full, completed from reference TRBV9 and TRBJ2-5, reads DSGVTQTPKHLITATGQRVTLRCSPRSGDLSVYWYQQSLDQGLQFLIQYYNGEERAKGNILERFSAQQFPDLHSELNLSSLELGDSALYFCASSAPRTGLQETQYFGPGTRLLVL.